Sequencing of this TCR beta chain was carried out in a study of cytomegalovirus exposure and HLA in healthy donors. Study observations and caveats: Generally TCR sequences proved uncommon, though certain public TCRs appeared in numerous donors. Presence/absence analyses assumed roughly uniform sequencing depth across donors.

Germline CDR1 is ENHRY and CDR2 is SYGVKD. V lost 2 bases and J lost 13; bases outside the gene matches: 4. This CDR3 comprises 14 residues. 13 Jbeta primers and 60 Vbeta primers were used for the PCR. The repertoire was sequenced with immunoSEQ multiplex PCR; TCRdb's copy has only in-frame clones and lacks some. In all, the sample yields 34,000 or so clones. Concerning this clone: Antigen unknown.

The sample was PBMCs. This rearrangement joins TRBV10-3 to TRBJ1-6, with 11 bases fitting TRBD1. The clonotype was recovered from a female donor in good health and CMV-seronegative. The CDR3 loop reads CAISEGTGGSPLHF. The CDR3, as DNA: TGTGCCATCAGTGAGGGGACAGGGGGTTCCCCCCTCCACTTT.